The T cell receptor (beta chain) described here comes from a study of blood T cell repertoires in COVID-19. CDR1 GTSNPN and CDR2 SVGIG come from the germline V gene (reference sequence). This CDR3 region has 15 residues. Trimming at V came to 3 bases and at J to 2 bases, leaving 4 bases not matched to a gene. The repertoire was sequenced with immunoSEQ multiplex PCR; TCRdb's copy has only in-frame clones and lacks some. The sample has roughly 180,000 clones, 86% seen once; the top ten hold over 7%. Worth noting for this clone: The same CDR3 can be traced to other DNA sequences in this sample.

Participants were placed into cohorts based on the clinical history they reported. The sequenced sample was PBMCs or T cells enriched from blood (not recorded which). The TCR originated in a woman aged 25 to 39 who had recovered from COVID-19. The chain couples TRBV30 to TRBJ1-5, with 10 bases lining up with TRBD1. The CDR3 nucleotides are TGTGCCTGGAGCCCCGGGACAGGGGGCAATCAGCCCCAGCATTTT. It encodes CAWSPGTGGNQPQHF.